This T cell receptor (beta chain) derives from a study of blood T cell repertoires in COVID-19. Produced via immunoSEQ multiplex PCR; TCRdb's table is partial and in-frame only. The sample shows some 190,000 clones, roughly 76% of them seen only once. CDR3 length equals 16 residues. V shed 0 bases, J shed 3 bases, and the junction held 5 bases outside the gene matches. Germline V gene lookup returns CDR1 SGHRS and CDR2 YFSETQ. Input material: peripheral blood. J is TRBJ2-3 and V is TRBV5-1, with TRBD2 matching 9 bases. This receptor was taken from a woman aged 45-65 years with active or convalescent COVID-19. CDR3 bases: TGCGCCAGCAGCTTGGATCCTAGCGGGGTAACAGATACGCAGTATTTT. Translation: CASSLDPSGVTDTQYF.